Following are 14 T cell receptor beta chains from one sample sequenced in a study of blood T cell repertoires in COVID-19. Profiled with immunoSEQ multiplex PCR; TCRdb holds only in-frame clones, not every one. The data show about 320,000 clones, approximately 85% seen once. Specimen: peripheral blood. The origin of the receptors is a human donor in a cohort sampled during active COVID-19.

This clone was picked up one time. The chain links TRBV15 to TRBJ2-2; TRBD1 is a possible D gene (5 bases). The CDR3 covers 16 residues. Germline CDR1 is LNHNV and CDR2 is YYDKDF (reference sequence). Trimming removed 3 bases at V and 2 bases at J, with 13 bases between. The CDR3 protein is CATSSDPGLNTGELFF. For the CDR3, the DNA is TGTGCCACCAGCAGTGACCCAGGGCTTAACACCGGGGAGCTGTTTTTT.

The chain has TRBV7-2 and TRBJ2-1, with TRBD1 matching over 7 bases. The CDR3 loop spans 14 amino acids. Unmatched junction bases numbered 5, after V lost 3 bases and J lost 6 bases. Germline CDR1 is SGHTA and CDR2 is FQGNSA. The CDR3 spells CASSFTGDVNEQFF. The DNA for the CDR3 is TGTGCCAGCAGCTTTACAGGGGACGTCAATGAGCAGTTCTTC.

This clone has a handful of counts. The gene calls are TRBV19 and TRBJ1-2; D unresolved. The germline V and J ends were trimmed by 1 base and 14 bases, with 11 bases remaining between them. CDR3 size: 11 residues. Germline CDR1 is LNHDA and CDR2 is SQIVND (reference sequence). This CDR3 is CASSIATVWTF. CDR3 DNA: TGTGCCAGTAGTATAGCCACAGTTTGGACCTTC.

In this sample, this clone turned up a few times. The gene calls are TRBV5-4 and TRBJ1-4, with TRBD1 as a possible D gene (5 bases). CDR1 and CDR2 (germline): SGHNT, YYREEE (reference sequence). V was shortened by 5 bases and J by 10 bases, with 24 bases between the two germline ends. The CDR3 has 16 residues. The CDR3 reads CASREDRGTFKGKLFF. The CDR3 nucleotides are TGTGCCAGCAGAGAGGATAGGGGCACCTTCAAGGGAAAACTGTTTTTT.

The chain joins TRBV24-1 to TRBJ2-3, with D maybe TRBD2 (6 bases). The CDR3 is 14 residues long. Germline CDR1 KGHDR, CDR2 SFDVKD. Trimming left V 9 bases short and J 2 bases short, with 14 bases between. CDR3 nucleotide sequence: TGTGCCACCGACGGGGGTGGTTCCACAGATACGCAGTATTTT. Translated: CATDGGGSTDTQYF.

The rearrangement uses TRBV3-1 (or the pseudogene TRBV3-2) and TRBJ2-2, with 9 positions matching TRBD2. In germline, CDR1 is LGHDT, CDR2 YNNKEL (reference sequence). The ends lost 4 bases at V and 5 bases at J; junction bases unmatched: 8. The CDR3 has 16 residues. The CDR3: CASSPLAGRITGELFF. The CDR3 DNA follows: TGTGCCAGCAGCCCCCTAGCGGGGAGAATTACCGGGGAGCTGTTTTTT.

The rearrangement uses TRBV4-1 and TRBJ2-4; D call uncertain. Germline CDR1 MGHRA, CDR2 YSYEKL. Trimming left V 0 bases short and J 1 base short, with 13 bases between. This CDR3 spans 17 amino acids. CDR3 sequence reads: CASSQEFPGSAKNIQYF. Here the CDR3 DNA reads TGCGCCAGCAGCCAAGAGTTCCCGGGTTCGGCCAAAAACATTCAGTACTTC.

This chain links TRBV5-1 with TRBJ2-2, with no clear D. Trimming took 2 bases from V and 5 from J, leaving 19 bases between them. Germline V lookup: CDR1 SGHRS, CDR2 YFSETQ. This CDR3 spans 17 amino acids. In DNA, the CDR3 is TGCGCCAGCAGCTTAAACAAATACAATTCGAGGACCGGGGAGCTGTTTTTT. Its translation is CASSLNKYNSRTGELFF.

This sequence joins TRBV27 and TRBJ1-2, with D perhaps TRBD1 (6 bases). The CDR3 extends over 14 amino acids. Germline V gives CDR1 MNHEY, CDR2 SMNVEV (reference sequence). V shed 6 bases and J shed 4 bases, with 15 bases lying between them. CDR3 DNA: TGTGCCAGCAGCCCACAGGGAGGGGGCTATGGCTACACCTTC. This codes for CASSPQGGGYGYTF.

The CDR3 nucleotides read TGTGCCAGCAGCCAAGATAATAGCGGGGGGGATGAGCAGTTCTTC. Translating it yields CASSQDNSGGDEQFF. This chain uses TRBV4-2 with TRBJ2-1, with TRBD2 matching 11 bases. The CDR3 loop spans 15 amino acids. J was trimmed by 8 bases and V by 0 bases; bases with no gene match: 3. CDR1 and CDR2 (germline): LGHNA, YNFKEQ.

The genes are TRBV5-8 and TRBJ1-2; 10 bases fit TRBD1. The CDR3 loop spans 13 amino acids. The trim removed 5 bases at V and 8 bases at J, leaving 6 bases unmatched. The germline CDR1 and CDR2 sequences are SGHTS and YDEGEE. CDR3 nucleotides: TGTGCCAGCAGTCCGAGGGACAGGGGCGGCTACACCTTC. This gives the protein CASSPRDRGGYTF.

This clone was seen only once. The chain joins TRBV7-2 to TRBJ1-1; the match to TRBD1 covers 7 bases. Germline V gives CDR1 SGHTA, CDR2 FQGNSA. The CDR3 consists of 14 residues. After removal of 1 base from V and 2 bases from J, the junction contained 1 base not matched to a gene. CDR3 DNA sequence: TGTGCCAGCAGCTTAGGGACAGGAAACACTGAAGCTTTCTTT. Residues: CASSLGTGNTEAFF.

The chain recombines TRBV3-1 (or the pseudogene TRBV3-2) with TRBJ2-3, with D possibly matching TRBD2 (7 bases). Between the trimmed V and J ends, which lost 5 bases and 2 bases, there was a span of 29 bases. The CDR3 length is 20 residues. CDR1 is LGHDT and CDR2 is YNNKEL in the germline V gene (reference sequence). The CDR3 region is CASSSNLQVGGAKDTDTQYF. For the CDR3, the DNA is TGTGCCAGCAGCTCGAATCTCCAAGTTGGGGGGGCCAAGGACACAGATACGCAGTATTTT.

The chain combines TRBV5-1 with TRBJ1-1; perhaps TRBD1 as D (6 bases). The CDR3 consists of 15 residues. Germline CDR1 reads SGHRS; CDR2 reads YFSETQ. V lost 1 base and J lost 0, with 10 bases in between. DNA of the CDR3: TGCGCCAGCAGCTTGACCCAGGGGATGAACACTGAAGCTTTCTTT. This translates into CASSLTQGMNTEAFF.